Listed below are T cell receptor beta chains from one sample, sequenced in a study of T cells in Graves' hyperthyroidism and ophthalmopathy. MiXCR, run by TCRdb on the multiplex PCR reads, gives a single entry per CDR3 protein. The table lists 550,000 to 650,000 distinct CDR3 sequences, 11% to 15% of them singletons, with 5.8% in the top ten. Sample: blood. These receptors all come from a woman aged 25 to 45 with Graves' hyperthyroidism that later progressed to Graves' ophthalmopathy. Each CDR3 is given with its conserved first and last residue. D genes are given only for firm matches. Not all rows give a size; the values are once, few, many and, for expanded clones, a class.

cdr3_nt,cdr3_aa,j_call,d_call,clone_size,v_call
TGCAGTGCTAGAGATAGGGCCCCCAGGAAAAGCACAGATACGCAGTATTTT,CSARDRAPRKSTDTQYF,TRBJ2-3,NA,NA,TRBV20-1
TGTGCCAGCAGCAAGCGGGACAGGGTCCACGAGCAGTACTTC,CASSKRDRVHEQYF,TRBJ2-7,TRBD1,many,TRBV11-2
TGTGCTAGCGGAGCCTACGAGCAGTACTTC,CASGAYEQYF,TRBJ2-7,NA,NA,TRBV3-1
TGCAGTGCTAGTGAGGGAGAAGGGGAAGCTTTCTTT,CSASEGEGEAFF,TRBJ1-1,NA,NA,TRBV20-1
TGTGCCAGCAGAGGGCTAGCGGGTGTTAATGAGCAGTTCTTC,CASRGLAGVNEQFF,TRBJ2-1,TRBD2,few,TRBV6-1
TGTGCCAGCAGCGGCAGGGCGGACTATGGCTACACCTTC,CASSGRADYGYTF,TRBJ1-2,NA,many,TRBV12-3/TRBV12-4
TGTGCCAGCAGCTCCGGACTAGCGGTCTTTTACGAGCAGTACTTC,CASSSGLAVFYEQYF,TRBJ2-7,TRBD2,NA,TRBV11-2
TGTGCCAGCAGTTCACAGGCAACTAATGAAAAACTGTTTTTT,CASSSQATNEKLFF,TRBJ1-4,NA,many,TRBV28
TGTGCCAGCAGTGATCAGGGGATCTACACCTTC,CASSDQGIYTF,TRBJ1-2,NA,many,TRBV25-1
TGTGCCAGTAGTATAGATCAGACATACAATGAGCAGTTCTTC,CASSIDQTYNEQFF,TRBJ2-1,NA,NA,TRBV19
TGTGCCAGCGCACCAAGCCTGGACTATGGCTACACCTTC,CASAPSLDYGYTF,TRBJ1-2,NA,many,TRBV28
TGTGCCAGCAGTGACAGGGGACCGAAAAAGGCCCAGCATTTT,CASSDRGPKKAQHF,TRBJ1-5,NA,few,TRBV2
TGTGCCAGCAGGGACCTGACAGGGTCTCAGCCCCAGCATTTT,CASRDLTGSQPQHF,TRBJ1-5,TRBD1,many,TRBV2
TGCGCCAGCAGCCAAGATCGACAGTATAGCAATCAGCCCCAGCATTTT,CASSQDRQYSNQPQHF,TRBJ1-5,NA,many,TRBV4-1